This T cell receptor beta chain was retrieved from a study of blood T cell repertoires in COVID-19 (TCRdb year 2020). The study in broad terms: Collaborator samples came from the United States, Italy and Spain and covered acute and convalescent phases of COVID-19. The dataset comprised deeply sampled blood TCRbeta repertoires from subjects exposed to, actively infected with, or recovered from COVID-19. The samples were drawn from the first 160 participants of the ongoing ImmuneRACE study and from more than 1,000 subjects provided by 6 global collaborators. A de-identified subject ID, COVID-19 status, age in years and sex were almost always included in the sample metadata. The prospective study material was composed of cDNA or gDNA derived from T cells, B-cell-depleted T cells, or PBMCs. The repertoires were released in a freely available public database intended as a resource for research on the immune response to SARS-CoV-2. Where HLA class I and class II types were available, the types were taken from metadata supplied by the sample provider, not from assay-based typing. Results the study describes overall, beyond this receptor: The amount of clinical and demographic metadata varied by source and participant and was provided uncurated.

Whole blood was collected in K2EDTA tubes by collaborating institutions according to the institutions' own protocols. Collaborator samples were shipped for TCRbeta analysis as frozen whole blood, isolated PBMCs, or DNA extracted from either sample type. CDR1 and CDR2 are read off the germline V gene (reference sequence) as SGHAT and FQDESV. V is shortened by 3 bases, J by 5 bases, and the region joining them spans 19 bases. The CDR3 goes from the cysteine to the phenylalanine over 16 residues. Only the CDR3 region is kept as DNA, spanning 48 bases read in frame from base 1. TCRbeta CDR3 regions were amplified from genomic DNA by means of the immunoSEQ Assay, a bias-controlled multiplex PCR. On the study's bioinformatics: The number of nucleated cells in each sample was estimated by amplification of reference gene primers within the assay. Sequence reads were collapsed and filtered to measure the absolute abundance of every unique TCRbeta CDR3 rearrangement. For each sample, productive Simpson clonality was calculated as the square root of Simpson's diversity index across productive rearrangements. Not all clones reach the TCRdb copy of this immuneACCESS table, which keeps in-frame sequences only. Checked studies attribute under half of the gap to unresolved V genes and leave the rest unexplained. V and J calls and clone size are copied from that table; D and trimming were computed from the DNA. The table for this sample lists 51,000 or so clones; over 85% of them were counted only once. The leading ten clones occupy roughly 10% of the sample.

As regards this clone: Its antigen specificity is not known. No qualities accompany the bases; no much larger clone lies one base away.

The sample comprised peripheral blood. The chain links TRBV11-1 with TRBJ2-5, and possibly TRBD1, on 5 matching bases. The TCR sequence derives from a man older than 75 with active or convalescent COVID-19. The CDR3 sequence is CASSLGGPRVMETQYF. The DNA sequence follows: TGTGCCAGCAGCTTGGGTGGACCCAGGGTTATGGAGACCCAGTACTTC.